The 4 T cell receptor beta chains presented below share a single source sample, sequenced in a study of cytomegalovirus exposure and HLA in healthy donors (dated by TCRdb to 2017 to 2019). Libraries were built with the immunoSEQ multiplex PCR assay. A mixture of 60 forward primers for TCR Vbeta segments and 13 reverse primers for TCR Jbeta segments was used in the multiplex PCR. TCRdb carries this immuneACCESS record with in-frame sequences only. Its versions omit some clonotypes, under half of them owing to an unresolved V gene in the studies checked, with the rest unexplained. Counted in this sample were about 140,000 clones; 73% of them appeared once. The top ten clonotypes cover 13% to 15% of the sample. Input material: PBMCs. The receptors here all came from a human donor in good health.

This clone was seen more than once but under ten times. This chain links TRBV19 with TRBJ2-1, with TRBD1 matching over 7 bases. The CDR3 runs to 15 residues. CDR1 LNHDA and CDR2 SQIVND come from the germline V gene (reference sequence). With V trimmed by 10 bases and J by 4 bases, 13 bases remained unmatched. As DNA, the CDR3 is TGTGCCACCACCAAAAGTCAGGGGGTTTACAATGAGCAGTTCTTC. This gives the protein CATTKSQGVYNEQFF.

The rearrangement uses TRBV2 and TRBJ2-2; D might be TRBD2 (6 bases). Germline V gives CDR1 SNHLY, CDR2 FYNNEI. This CDR3 contains 15 residues. Between the trimmed V and J ends, which lost 2 bases and 3 bases, there was a span of 10 bases. In nucleotides, the CDR3 is TGTGCCAGCAGTGAACTAGGCGGGGACACCGGGGAGCTGTTTTTT. It yields the protein CASSELGGDTGELFF.

This clone was counted a single time. The J gene is TRBJ2-3, the V gene TRBV7-8; 8 nucleotides align to TRBD2. Trimming removed 0 bases from V and 7 bases from J; junction bases left unmatched: 9. Germline loops: CDR1 SGHVS, CDR2 FQNEAQ. CDR3 size: 16 residues. CDR3 coding DNA: TGTGCCAGCAGCTTAGCGCCGAGCGGGAGTGTCAATACGCAGTATTTT. It is translated as CASSLAPSGSVNTQYF.

The J gene is TRBJ2-7, the V gene TRBV28; no clear D gene. Germline values: CDR1 MDHEN, CDR2 SYDVKM. The V gene lost 5 bases and the J gene lost 6 bases, with 11 bases spanning the gap. The CDR3 contains 12 residues. CDR3 DNA sequence: TGTGCCAGCAGTAGTCTGCCGGGCGAGCAGTACTTC. Protein product: CASSSLPGEQYF.